A single sample gave rise to the 18 T cell receptor beta chains below, sequenced in a study of molecular identifiers for immune sequencing clone quantification. TCRdb re-called the PCR reads through MiXCR, storing one row per CDR3 protein. The table shows approximately 590,000 distinct CDR3 sequences, with approximately 24% occurring only once. Material: naive CD8+ T cells from blood, with Jurkat cell RNA spiked in. The subset was: FACS-sorted CD8+CD4-CCR7+CD45RA+ naive T cells. The receptors here all came from a human donor in good health. Some libraries in this study had Jurkat cell RNA spiked in.

The rearrangement joins TRBV10-2 to TRBJ2-3; D possibly uses TRBD1 or TRBD2 (5 bases each). Germline V gene data show CDR1 as WSHSY and CDR2 as SAAADI. This CDR3 spans 15 amino acids. The ends were cut back, 7 bases at V and 2 bases at J, with 16 bases in the middle. The DNA of the CDR3 is TGCGCCAGCACCCCGGGGACGGGATTCACAGATACGCAGTATTTT. It codes for CASTPGTGFTDTQYF.

Only a few counts were recorded for this clonotype. This chain uses TRBV2 with TRBJ2-1; 7 nucleotides agree with TRBD2. Losses at the gene ends were 3 bases for V and 3 bases for J; bases not matched to a gene: 2. Germline V gene lookup returns CDR1 SNHLY and CDR2 FYNNEI. This CDR3 region has 14 residues. CDR3 loop: CASSDQRGYNEQFF. CDR3 DNA sequence: TGTGCCAGCAGTGACCAGCGGGGCTACAATGAGCAGTTCTTC.

Worth noting for this clonotype: A read error may explain this, as a much larger clone is one base away. No conserved phenylalanine or tryptophan ends this CDR3, so it is likely a read error. The chain joins TRBV27 to TRBJ2-7, with 7 positions matching TRBD1. The CDR3 loop spans 14 amino acids. Germline values: CDR1 MNHEY, CDR2 SMNVEV (reference sequence). The trim removed 2 bases at V and 0 bases at J, leaving 1 base unmatched. The DNA for the CDR3 is TGTGCCAGCAGTTTAAGGGGGCCCTCCTACGAGCAGTACCTC. Its translation: CASSLRGPSYEQYL.

In this sample, this clonotype turned up many times. The chain combines TRBV11-2 with TRBJ2-3, with D tentatively TRBD2 (6 bases). V was shortened by 3 bases and J by 0 bases, with 13 bases between the two germline ends. Germline V CDR1 and CDR2: SGHAT, FQNNGV. CDR3 length equals 16 residues. The DNA for the CDR3 is TGTGCCAGCAGCTTCCTGCTAGCGCCGAGCACAGATACGCAGTATTTT. As protein: CASSFLLAPSTDTQYF.

On this clonotype: This may be a read error: a much more frequent sequence differs by one nucleotide. The genes are TRBV4-3 and TRBJ1-5, with D uncertain. CDR3 size: 14 residues. CDR1 is LGHNA, CDR2 YSLEER, per germline. The CDR3 region has the DNA TGCGCCAGCAGCCAAGATTATGAGGATCAGCCCCAGCGTTTT. Its translation: CASSQDYEDQPQRF.

To note about this clonotype: A much larger clone differs from this one at a single base, so this may be a read error. This is likely a read error, given that the CDR3 carries no conserved phenylalanine or tryptophan at its end. J is TRBJ2-3 and V is TRBV9, with D possibly being TRBD1 (6 bases). CDR1 is SGDLS, CDR2 YYNGEE, per germline. This CDR3 is 14 amino acids long. V lost 4 bases and J lost 3, with 12 bases in between. CDR3 sequence (DNA): TGTGCCAGCAGCAAAGAACAGGGTACAGATACGCAGTATCTT. It translates to CASSKEQGTDTQYL.

CDR3 amino acids: CASSIAGTGGWDEQFF. CDR3 bases: TGTGCCAGTAGTATCGCAGGGACCGGCGGTTGGGATGAGCAGTTCTTC. The rearrangement uses TRBV19 and TRBJ2-1; D may be TRBD1 or TRBD2 (5 bases each). Trimming cost V 3 bases and J 8 bases, with 20 bases left between them. Germline assignment: CDR1 LNHDA and CDR2 SQIVND (reference sequence). The CDR3 extends over 16 amino acids.

This clonotype appeared a few times. The chain couples TRBV2 to TRBJ2-7; no definite D call. Germline CDR1 reads SNHLY; CDR2 reads FYNNEI. The CDR3 length is 16 residues. Trimming removed 2 bases at V and 0 bases at J, with 14 bases between. CDR3 region: CASSERPSELSYEQYF. CDR3 bases: TGTGCCAGCAGTGAACGACCCAGCGAGCTCTCCTACGAGCAGTACTTC.

This clonotype has ten or more counts. This chain joins TRBV2 and TRBJ2-3; 9 nucleotides align to TRBD2. V shed 4 bases and J 6 bases; nucleotides not matched to a gene: 5. The CDR3 contains 14 residues. Per germline, CDR1 SNHLY and CDR2 FYNNEI. The CDR3 protein is CASSGLAVGDTQYF. The CDR3 DNA follows: TGTGCCAGCAGTGGACTAGCGGTCGGCGATACGCAGTATTTT.

This clonotype was picked up many times. This chain links TRBV7-2 with TRBJ2-5, with 9 bases identical to TRBD1. Trimming cost V 1 base and J 2 bases; bases outside gene matches: 2. Germline assignment: CDR1 SGHTA and CDR2 FQGNSA. The CDR3 consists of 15 residues. The CDR3 protein is CASSLGTGVQETQYF. The CDR3 nucleotides read TGTGCCAGCAGCTTAGGGACAGGGGTACAAGAGACCCAGTACTTC.

This clonotype has only a few counts. The chain uses TRBV7-6 and TRBJ1-3, with 12 nucleotides matching TRBD1. This CDR3 region has 20 residues. Germline V gene lookup returns CDR1 SGHVS and CDR2 FNYEAQ. Trimming at V came to 1 base and at J to 0 bases, leaving 10 bases not matched to a gene. The CDR3 here is CASSLGMRDRGPSSGNTIYF. The CDR3, as DNA: TGTGCCAGCAGCTTAGGGATGCGGGACAGGGGGCCGAGCTCTGGAAACACCATATATTTT. Full variable domain (remainder filled in from reference TRBV7-6 and TRBJ1-3): GAGVSQSPRYKVTKRGQDVALRCDPISGHVSLYWYRQALGQGPEFLTYFNYEAQQDKSGLPNDRFSAERPEGSISTLTIQRTEQRDSAMYRCASSLGMRDRGPSSGNTIYFGEGSWLTVV.

Only a few counts were recorded for this clonotype. The genes are TRBV7-9 and TRBJ2-5, with D tentatively TRBD1 or TRBD2 (5 bases each). V lost 6 bases, J lost 4 bases, and 12 bases lay in between. Germline V CDR1 and CDR2: SEHNR, FQNEAQ (reference sequence). The CDR3 is 13 residues long. As DNA, the CDR3 is TGTGCCAGCAGGAGGGGAAGCACAGAGACCCAGTACTTC. As protein: CASRRGSTETQYF.

This clonotype was counted between two and nine times. The rearrangement joins TRBV19 to TRBJ2-3, with D possibly TRBD2 on 6 matching bases. Between the trimmed V and J ends, which lost 3 bases and 0 bases, there was a span of 10 bases. Germline values: CDR1 LNHDA, CDR2 SQIVND (reference sequence). This CDR3 region has 15 residues. The CDR3 region is CASSMGGASTDTQYF. CDR3 coding DNA: TGTGCCAGTAGTATGGGCGGGGCCAGCACAGATACGCAGTATTTT.

This clonotype was seen more than once but under ten times. J is TRBJ2-7 and V is TRBV5-8; either TRBD1 or TRBD2 may supply D (5 bases each). The CDR3 length is 16 residues. V was pared by 4 bases and J by 6 bases, with 23 bases between. Germline V gene lookup returns CDR1 SGHTS and CDR2 YDEGEE. CDR3 DNA sequence: TGTGCCAGCAGCCTGGAGGCAGGGTCCCACCCTCGCGAGCAGTACTTC. It is translated as CASSLEAGSHPREQYF. Based on the CDR3 plus reference TRBV5-8 and TRBJ2-7, the full variable domain is EAGVTQSPTHLIKTRGQQATLRCSPISGHTSVYWYQQALGLGLQFLLWYDEGEERNRGNFPPRFSGRQFPNYSSELNVNALELEDSALYLCASSLEAGSHPREQYFGPGTRLTVT.

This chain uses TRBV7-6 with TRBJ1-4; weak D call: TRBD1 (5 bases). CDR1 SGHVS and CDR2 FNYEAQ come from the germline V gene. CDR3 length equals 17 residues. Trimming removed 4 bases at V and 0 bases at J, with 15 bases between. The CDR3 DNA reads as TGTGCCAGCAGCTCTAGACTGGGGGGGGCAACTAATGAAAAACTGTTTTTT. This translates into CASSSRLGGATNEKLFF.

The chain couples TRBV11-2 to TRBJ2-7; D might be TRBD1 (6 bases). Per germline, CDR1 SGHAT and CDR2 FQNNGV. V lost 2 bases to trimming and J lost 3 bases, with 11 bases between them. This CDR3 is 14 amino acids long. This CDR3 reads CASSLRTEYYEQYF. The CDR3 nucleotides read TGTGCCAGCAGCTTAAGGACAGAGTACTACGAGCAGTACTTC.

The table lists this clonotype with many counts. The gene calls are TRBV29-1 and TRBJ2-7; D tentatively fits TRBD1 or TRBD2 (5 bases each). Trimming took 3 bases from V and 3 from J, leaving 15 bases between them. Germline V lookup: CDR1 SQVTM, CDR2 ANQGSEA. The CDR3 spans 14 residues. The CDR3 DNA follows: TGCAGCGTTGAGGGGGTCGGTATCGACTACGAGCAGTACTTC. Translating gives CSVEGVGIDYEQYF.

This clonotype was recorded at least ten times. This chain links TRBV7-9 with TRBJ1-1; no reliable D call. This CDR3 comprises 12 residues. The germline V and J ends were trimmed by 6 bases and 1 base, with 6 bases remaining between them. Germline V gene data show CDR1 as SEHNR and CDR2 as FQNEAQ (reference sequence). The DNA of the CDR3 is TGTGCCAGCAGACCGGCGAACACTGAAGCTTTCTTT. Amino acids: CASRPANTEAFF.